A single TCR beta chain is shown here with its context. Its antigen is not known. Germline loops: CDR1 KGHDR, CDR2 SFDVKD. The CDR3 runs to 16 residues. V trimming: 3 bases; J trimming: 7 bases; junction bases outside the gene matches: 12. This sample is part of a study of blood T cells in healthy people across ages. General study findings and limits: Per million T cells, TCR beta diversity dropped about linearly as age rose. CMV infection status of these donors was not known.

It was approximately 10 milliliters of peripheral blood that were drawn from each donor. Then a second PCR, running roughly 7 to 11 cycles, was carried out with a sample-barcoded 5' primer and a J-beta primer mix. TCRdb fed the 5' RACE reads into MiXCR, producing one record per CDR3 protein. The repertoire holds 1,300,000 or so distinct CDR3 sequences, with approximately 59% as singletons. This TCR came from a young man in good health. Sequenced material: blood. The chain joins TRBV24-1 to TRBJ2-3; TRBD2 matches 7 bases. In nucleotides, the CDR3 is TGTGCCACCAGTGATCAGAGCGTAGCGGGTGTGTATACGCAGTATTTT. Its protein is CATSDQSVAGVYTQYF.